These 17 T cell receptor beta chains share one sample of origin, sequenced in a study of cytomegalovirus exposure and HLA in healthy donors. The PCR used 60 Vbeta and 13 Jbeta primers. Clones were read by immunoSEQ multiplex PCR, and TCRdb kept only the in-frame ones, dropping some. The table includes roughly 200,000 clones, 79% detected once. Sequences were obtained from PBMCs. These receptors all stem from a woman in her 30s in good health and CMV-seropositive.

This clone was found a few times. The CDR3 DNA sequence: TGCGCCAGCAGCGGGGGACAGGGGATTACAGATACGCAGTATTTT. The encoded protein is CASSGGQGITDTQYF. This rearrangement joins TRBV5-1 to TRBJ2-3, with 10 positions matching TRBD1. The trim removed 4 bases at V and 3 bases at J, leaving 5 bases unmatched. Germline assignment: CDR1 SGHRS and CDR2 YFSETQ. This CDR3 spans 15 amino acids.

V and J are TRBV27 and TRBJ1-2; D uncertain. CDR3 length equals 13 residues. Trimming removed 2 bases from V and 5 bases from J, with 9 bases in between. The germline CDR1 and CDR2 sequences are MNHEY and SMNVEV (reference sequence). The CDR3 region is CASSLGGLYGYTF. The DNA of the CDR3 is TGTGCCAGCAGTTTAGGCGGGTTATATGGCTACACCTTC.

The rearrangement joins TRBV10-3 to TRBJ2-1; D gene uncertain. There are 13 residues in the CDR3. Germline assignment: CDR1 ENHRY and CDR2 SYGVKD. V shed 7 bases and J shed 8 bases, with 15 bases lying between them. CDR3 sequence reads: CAITPVLAYEQFF. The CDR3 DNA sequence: TGTGCCATCACTCCCGTTTTAGCCTATGAGCAGTTCTTC.

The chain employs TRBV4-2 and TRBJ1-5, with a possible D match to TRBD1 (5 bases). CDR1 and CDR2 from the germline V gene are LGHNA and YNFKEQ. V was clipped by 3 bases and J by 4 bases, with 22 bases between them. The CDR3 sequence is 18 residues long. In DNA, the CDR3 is TGTGCCAGCAGCCATCCTACCCCGGACACAAATCTTAATCAGCCCCAGCATTTT. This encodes CASSHPTPDTNLNQPQHF.

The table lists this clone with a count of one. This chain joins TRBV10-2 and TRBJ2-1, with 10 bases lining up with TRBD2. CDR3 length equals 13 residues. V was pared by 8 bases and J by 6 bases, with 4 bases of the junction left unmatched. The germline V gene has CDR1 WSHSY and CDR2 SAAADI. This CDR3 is CASVSGRANEQFF. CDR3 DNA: TGCGCCAGCGTCAGCGGGAGGGCCAATGAGCAGTTCTTC.

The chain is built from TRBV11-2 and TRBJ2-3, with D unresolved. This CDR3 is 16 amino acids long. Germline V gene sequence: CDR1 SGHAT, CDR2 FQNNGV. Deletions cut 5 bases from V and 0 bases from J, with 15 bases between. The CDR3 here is CASSVVFLTSTDTQYF. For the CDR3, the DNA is TGTGCCAGCAGCGTGGTCTTCTTAACTAGCACAGATACGCAGTATTTT.

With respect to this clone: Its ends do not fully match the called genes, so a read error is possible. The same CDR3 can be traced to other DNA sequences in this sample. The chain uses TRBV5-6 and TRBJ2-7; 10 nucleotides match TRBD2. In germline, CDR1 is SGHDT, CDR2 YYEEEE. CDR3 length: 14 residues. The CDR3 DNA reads TGTGCCAGCAGCCAGCGGGGGGGCCTTATCGAGCAGTATTTC. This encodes CASSQRGGLIEQYF.

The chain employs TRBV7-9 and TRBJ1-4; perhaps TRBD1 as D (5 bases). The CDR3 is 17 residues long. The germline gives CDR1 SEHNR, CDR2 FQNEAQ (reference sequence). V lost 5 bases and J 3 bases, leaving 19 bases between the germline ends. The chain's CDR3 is CASSGETEDRANEKLFF. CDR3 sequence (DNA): TGTGCCAGCAGCGGAGAGACAGAAGACCGGGCTAATGAAAAACTGTTTTTT. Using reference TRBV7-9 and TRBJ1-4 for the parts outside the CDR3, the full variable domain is DTGVSQNPRHKITKRGQNVTFRCDPISEHNRLYWYRQTLGQGPEFLTYFQNEAQLEKSRLLSDRFSAERPKGSFSTLEIQRTEQGDSAMYLCASSGETEDRANEKLFFGSGTQLSVL.

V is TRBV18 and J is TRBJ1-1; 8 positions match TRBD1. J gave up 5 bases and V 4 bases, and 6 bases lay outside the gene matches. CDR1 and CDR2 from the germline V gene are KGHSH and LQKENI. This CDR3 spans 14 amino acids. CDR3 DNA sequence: TGTGCCAGCTCACGAGGACAGGGAGGGACTGAAGCTTTCTTT. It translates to CASSRGQGGTEAFF.

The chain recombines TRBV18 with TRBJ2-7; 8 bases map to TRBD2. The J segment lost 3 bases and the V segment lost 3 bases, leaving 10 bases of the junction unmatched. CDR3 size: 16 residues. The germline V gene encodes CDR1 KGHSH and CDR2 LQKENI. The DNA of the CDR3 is TGTGCCAGCTCACCCTCCGAATTTAGCGGGGACTACGAGCAGTACTTC. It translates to CASSPSEFSGDYEQYF.

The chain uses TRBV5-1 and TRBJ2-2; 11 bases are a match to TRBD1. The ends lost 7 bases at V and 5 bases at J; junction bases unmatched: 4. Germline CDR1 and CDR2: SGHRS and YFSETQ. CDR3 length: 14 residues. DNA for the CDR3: TGCGCCAGCTCGGACAGGGGGCCGACCGGGGAGCTGTTTTTT. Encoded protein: CASSDRGPTGELFF.

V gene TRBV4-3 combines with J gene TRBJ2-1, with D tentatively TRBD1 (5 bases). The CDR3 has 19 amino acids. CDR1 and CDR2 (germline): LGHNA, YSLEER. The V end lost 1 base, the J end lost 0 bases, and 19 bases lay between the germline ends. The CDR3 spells CASSQVISAGRNSYNEQFF. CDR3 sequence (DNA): TGCGCCAGCAGCCAAGTGATATCGGCAGGGCGGAACTCCTACAATGAGCAGTTCTTC.

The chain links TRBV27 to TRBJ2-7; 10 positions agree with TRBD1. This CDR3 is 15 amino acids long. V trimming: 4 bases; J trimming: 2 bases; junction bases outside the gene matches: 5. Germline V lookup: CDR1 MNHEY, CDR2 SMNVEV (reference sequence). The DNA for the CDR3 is TGTGCCAGCAGTTGGGGACAGGGGAGGCCCTACGAGCAGTACTTC. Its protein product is CASSWGQGRPYEQYF.

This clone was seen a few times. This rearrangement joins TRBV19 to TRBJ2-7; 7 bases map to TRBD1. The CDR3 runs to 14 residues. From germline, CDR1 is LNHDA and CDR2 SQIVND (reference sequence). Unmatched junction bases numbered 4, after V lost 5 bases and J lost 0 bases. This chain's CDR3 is CASSPRDSSYEQYF. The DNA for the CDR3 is TGTGCCAGTAGTCCCCGGGACAGCTCCTACGAGCAGTACTTC.

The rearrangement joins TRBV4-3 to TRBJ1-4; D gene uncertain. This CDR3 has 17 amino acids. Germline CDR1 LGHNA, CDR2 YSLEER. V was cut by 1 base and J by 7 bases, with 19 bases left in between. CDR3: CASSQVPADEWAEKLFF. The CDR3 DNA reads TGCGCCAGCAGCCAAGTTCCGGCCGACGAATGGGCTGAAAAACTGTTTTTT.

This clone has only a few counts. CDR3 DNA sequence: TGTGCCAGCTCACCGGGACTAGCGGGAGAGGTAACACAGTATTTT. Translating gives CASSPGLAGEVTQYF. The genes are TRBV6-6 and TRBJ2-3; 14 nucleotides line up with TRBD2. The CDR3 has 15 residues. Germline V gene sequence: CDR1 MNHNY, CDR2 SVGAGI (reference sequence). V trimming: 8 bases; J trimming: 12 bases; junction bases outside the gene matches: 13.

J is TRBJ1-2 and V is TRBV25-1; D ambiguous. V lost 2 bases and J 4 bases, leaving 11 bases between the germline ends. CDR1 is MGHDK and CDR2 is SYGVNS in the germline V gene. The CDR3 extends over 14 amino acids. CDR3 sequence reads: CASSEAVLTYGYTF. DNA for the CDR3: TGTGCCAGCAGTGAAGCGGTTCTTACCTATGGCTACACCTTC.